This entry features one T cell receptor (beta chain) sequence. Its target is unknown. Trimming pared 0 bases from V and 5 bases from J, leaving 7 bases between. Germline-derived CDR1 and CDR2 are MNHEY and SVGEGT. The CDR3 loop spans 13 amino acids. This specimen comes from a study of identical twins. TCRdb reprocessed the 5' RACE reads with MiXCR, giving one entry per CDR3 protein. The sample holds 210,000 or so distinct CDR3 sequences, about 7.5% seen once. Findings of the study overall: Within cord blood, abundant beta clonotypes carried fewer insertions, but memory repertoires showed no such trend.

These data also featured in a second study, about yellow fever vaccine responses in identical twins. That source notes: Vaccine T cell responses of twins reportedly seemed partly convergent and partly personalized.

The chain joins TRBV6-2 or TRBV6-3 to TRBJ1-2; D is unresolved. The sequenced sample was memory (CD45RO+) T cells sorted from blood. The source of this sequence is a woman aged 18-29 years in good health. This chain's CDR3 is CASSYSPSYGYTF. The CDR3 nucleotides read TGTGCCAGCAGTTACTCGCCGAGTTATGGCTACACCTTC.